The 25 T cell receptor beta chains below all came from one sample that was sequenced in a study of beta chain features in type 1 diabetes. TCRB transcripts that were expressed got sequenced, as all of the isolated RNA had been reverse transcribed. TCRdb's copy holds only in-frame clones and misses some; the assay was immunoSEQ multiplex PCR. The sample lists 850,000 to 900,000 clones, roughly 15% occurring once. Sequencing was performed on naive CD4+ T cells from blood. Every receptor here comes from a woman aged 18 to 35 in good health.

The rearrangement joins TRBV19 to TRBJ2-7; D is possibly TRBD2 (6 bases). There are 15 residues in the CDR3. Looked up from germline, CDR1 is LNHDA and CDR2 is SQIVND (reference sequence). The V and J ends lost 4 bases and 2 bases respectively, with 15 bases between them. CDR3 nucleotide sequence: TGTGCCAGTAGTAACGACGGGACTCCGCCCTACGAGCAGTACTTC. Its translation is CASSNDGTPPYEQYF.

A remark on this clone: Other DNA sequences in the sample encode the same CDR3. This chain links TRBV28 with TRBJ1-1; D remains unclear. Germline V CDR1 and CDR2: MDHEN, SYDVKM. The CDR3 is made up of 11 amino acids. V lost 3 bases, J lost 8 bases, and 7 bases lay in between. The CDR3 region has the DNA TGTGCCAGCAGTTTGGGGAGGGAAGCTTTCTTT. Amino acids: CASSLGREAFF.

This rearrangement joins TRBV6-1 to TRBJ2-7; possibly TRBD1 for D (5 bases). CDR3 size: 15 residues. CDR1 MNHNS and CDR2 SASEGT come from the germline V gene. Trimming took 2 bases from V and 2 from J, leaving 13 bases between them. DNA for the CDR3: TGTGCCAGCAGTGAACGCCAGGGTGTCACCTACGAGCAGTACTTC. Translation: CASSERQGVTYEQYF.

This clone was counted at least ten times. The chain recombines TRBV7-2 with TRBJ2-2; TRBD1 agrees at 8 bases. V shed 5 bases and J 4 bases; nucleotides not matched to a gene: 12. Germline-derived CDR1 and CDR2 are SGHTA and FQGNSA. There are 17 residues in the CDR3. The CDR3 spells CASSPSVDRGFTGELFF. CDR3 nucleotide sequence: TGTGCCAGCAGCCCTTCTGTAGACAGGGGTTTCACCGGGGAGCTGTTTTTT.

The V and J genes are TRBV21-1 and TRBJ2-7. TRBV21-1 is a recognized pseudogene. The CDR3 is made up of 9 amino acids. The CDR3 here is CARVGEQYF. CDR3 nucleotide sequence: TGTGCCAGGGTGGGCGAGCAGTACTTC.

This clone showed up just a few times. The gene calls are TRBV18 and TRBJ2-7, with TRBD1 matching over 8 bases. The CDR3 spans 12 residues. The V gene's germline CDR1 is KGHSH and CDR2 LQKENI. With V trimmed by 3 bases and J by 6 bases, 1 base remained unmatched. This CDR3 reads CASSPRGLEQYF. The CDR3 bases are TGTGCCAGCTCACCCAGGGGGCTCGAGCAGTACTTC.

This clone was seen only a few times. The V gene is TRBV18, the J gene TRBJ2-7; 8 nucleotides match TRBD2. The CDR3 extends over 14 amino acids. V lost 3 bases to trimming and J lost 7 bases; unmatched junction nucleotides: 8. Germline V gives CDR1 KGHSH, CDR2 LQKENI. The CDR3 DNA is TGTGCCAGCTCACCCTCGCGGGGGGCGGATGAGCAGTACTTC. Amino acids: CASSPSRGADEQYF.

The chain has TRBV9 and TRBJ2-1; no clear D gene. Per the germline V gene, CDR1 is SGDLS and CDR2 is YYNGEE. V was cut by 0 bases and J by 10 bases, with 11 bases left in between. This CDR3 region has 13 residues. The CDR3 bases are TGTGCCAGCAGCGTAGGGGATTGGAGCGAGCAGTTCTTC. This sequence encodes CASSVGDWSEQFF.

V is TRBV9 and J is TRBJ2-3, with 7 nucleotides matching TRBD2. CDR1 is SGDLS and CDR2 is YYNGEE in the germline V gene. The CDR3 has 15 amino acids. Trimming at V came to 3 bases and at J to 4 bases, leaving 8 bases not matched to a gene. CDR3 nucleotide sequence: TGTGCCAGCAGCGCCCGTGGGACTAATGCAGATACGCAGTATTTT. It codes for CASSARGTNADTQYF.

The chain couples TRBV28 to TRBJ1-2; no clear D. The length of the CDR3 is 13 residues. Trimming took 3 bases from V and 8 from J, leaving 13 bases between them. CDR1 is MDHEN and CDR2 is SYDVKM in the germline V gene. In DNA form, the CDR3 reads TGTGCCAGCAGTTTGTATCAACCGTGGGGCTACACCTTC. Translating it yields CASSLYQPWGYTF.

This clone was recorded at least ten times. The chain recombines TRBV28 with TRBJ2-1; D might be TRBD2 (6 bases). Germline CDR1 and CDR2: MDHEN and SYDVKM. The CDR3 has 17 residues. Trimming stripped 6 bases from V and 0 bases from J, with 18 bases between. CDR3 amino acids: CASRPRLGPSSYNEQFF. CDR3 coding DNA: TGTGCCAGCAGACCCAGACTAGGCCCTAGCTCCTACAATGAGCAGTTCTTC.

The V call is TRBV10-3, the J call TRBJ2-5; TRBD2 matches 11 bases. The CDR3 runs to 17 residues. Germline V CDR1 and CDR2: ENHRY, SYGVKD. The V and J ends lost 2 bases and 3 bases, in that order; junction bases with no gene match: 8. The CDR3 loop reads CAISEPLAGGLEETQYF. The CDR3, as DNA: TGTGCCATCAGTGAGCCTCTAGCGGGAGGCCTTGAAGAGACCCAGTACTTC.

This clone was counted between two and nine times. The J gene is TRBJ2-5, the V gene TRBV28, with D possibly TRBD1 on 6 matching bases. The CDR3 has 18 amino acids. Germline CDR1 MDHEN, CDR2 SYDVKM. The V end lost 4 bases, the J end lost 4 bases, and 25 bases lay between the germline ends. The CDR3 is CASSWRWSGAVNGETQYF. For the CDR3, the DNA is TGTGCCAGCAGTTGGAGGTGGTCAGGGGCGGTTAACGGAGAGACCCAGTACTTC.

This chain links TRBV7-2 with TRBJ2-2; 12 nucleotides line up with TRBD1. Unmatched junction bases numbered 12, after V lost 9 bases and J lost 1 base. The CDR3 is 18 amino acids. From germline, CDR1 is SGHTA and CDR2 FQGNSA. The CDR3 spells CASPRWDRGHMNTGELFF. Here the CDR3 DNA reads TGTGCCAGTCCCCGTTGGGACAGGGGGCATATGAACACCGGGGAGCTGTTTTTT.

The chain links TRBV28 to TRBJ2-5; TRBD1 agrees at 7 bases. Looked up from germline, CDR1 is MDHEN and CDR2 is SYDVKM. CDR3 length: 12 amino acids. V lost 11 bases and J lost 5; bases outside the gene matches: 8. CDR3 bases: TGTGCCTCAGCTAGGGGGCATGAGACCCAGTACTTC. Translation: CASARGHETQYF.

This rearrangement joins TRBV7-2 to TRBJ2-3, with 10 positions matching TRBD1. Germline V gene sequence: CDR1 SGHTA, CDR2 FQGNSA. Trimming took 3 bases from V and 6 from J; bases not matched to a gene: 3. CDR3 length equals 14 residues. The CDR3, as DNA: TGTGCCAGCAGCTTGGGACAGGGGTGGGATACGCAGTATTTT. It specifies CASSLGQGWDTQYF.

The chain links TRBV7-2 to TRBJ2-3, with a tentative D call TRBD2 (5 bases). Germline values: CDR1 SGHTA, CDR2 FQGNSA. This CDR3 is built from 14 residues. The V end was cut by 7 bases, the J end by 2 bases, with 13 bases between. This CDR3 is CASNNRGVTDTQYF. CDR3 in DNA: TGTGCCAGCAACAACCGGGGAGTCACAGATACGCAGTATTTT.

V usage is TRBV28 and J usage is TRBJ1-4; 8 bases line up with TRBD1. Germline V gene sequence: CDR1 MDHEN, CDR2 SYDVKM. With 4 bases clipped from V and 10 bases from J, the junction kept 14 bases outside the gene matches. CDR3 length: 16 residues. The CDR3 region has the DNA TGTGCCAGCAGTTCCGCGACGGGACAGGACTACCGAAAACTGTTTTTT. Its protein is CASSSATGQDYRKLFF.

This clone was observed a few times. In nucleotides, the CDR3 is TGTGCCAGCAGTTACTCGTTGTCTGGGGGCAACTACGAGCAGTACTTC. It codes for CASSYSLSGGNYEQYF. The chain joins TRBV6-5 to TRBJ2-7; tentative D call: TRBD1 (6 bases). The CDR3 spans 16 residues. Germline CDR1 is MNHEY and CDR2 is SVGAGI. With 0 bases removed from V and 3 bases from J, the gap between germline ends came to 15 bases.

The chain uses TRBV5-1 and TRBJ2-5, with 7 positions matching TRBD2. The CDR3 length is 14 residues. The ends lost 6 bases at V and 1 base at J; junction bases unmatched: 6. The germline gives CDR1 SGHRS, CDR2 YFSETQ. The CDR3 DNA reads as TGCGCCAGCAATACCGGGACTACCCAAGAGACCCAGTACTTC. Translating gives CASNTGTTQETQYF.

The V call is TRBV5-4, the J call TRBJ2-7; 7 bases fit TRBD2. Germline lookup yields CDR1 SGHNT and CDR2 YYREEE (reference sequence). The CDR3 totals 16 residues. V shed 0 bases and J 0 bases; nucleotides not matched to a gene: 6. CDR3: CASSLAWGGSSYEQYF. CDR3 coding DNA: TGTGCCAGCAGCTTGGCCTGGGGCGGGAGCTCCTACGAGCAGTACTTC.

The chain links TRBV15 to TRBJ2-7; 7 positions agree with TRBD1. Losses at the gene ends were 3 bases for V and 2 bases for J; bases not matched to a gene: 7. This CDR3 is built from 15 residues. Germline CDR1 reads LNHNV; CDR2 reads YYDKDF (reference sequence). Here the CDR3 reads CATSRGGQATYEQYF. In DNA form, the CDR3 reads TGTGCCACCAGCAGGGGTGGACAGGCGACCTACGAGCAGTACTTC.

This chain links TRBV7-3 with TRBJ2-3; possibly TRBD2 for D (6 bases). The CDR3 totals 14 residues. Between the trimmed V and J ends, which lost 4 bases and 2 bases, there was a span of 10 bases. The germline CDR1 and CDR2 sequences are SGHTA and FQGTGA. The CDR3 coding sequence is TGTGCCAGCAGCTCATCTAGCGTCACAGATACGCAGTATTTT. It translates to CASSSSSVTDTQYF.

The table lists this clone with a few counts. The chain joins TRBV28 to TRBJ1-2; 7 bases fit TRBD1. The CDR3 covers 13 residues. The germline gives CDR1 MDHEN, CDR2 SYDVKM. After removal of 6 bases from V and 6 bases from J, the junction contained 7 bases not matched to a gene. CDR3 nucleotides: TGTGCCAGCAGAACAGGGGACGGGAATGGCTACACCTTC. Protein: CASRTGDGNGYTF.

This clone was seen a handful of times. The rearrangement links TRBV18 to TRBJ1-1; D unresolved. The V end lost 5 bases, the J end lost 1 base, and 11 bases lay between the germline ends. Germline loops: CDR1 KGHSH, CDR2 LQKENI. The CDR3 sequence is 14 residues long. The CDR3: CASSKGRKNTEAFF. The DNA for the CDR3 is TGTGCCAGCTCAAAGGGCAGAAAGAACACTGAAGCTTTCTTT.